The 6 T cell receptor beta chains below come from one sample, sequenced in a study of T-cell reconstitution after alpha-beta-depleted transplantation in children. Unique molecular identifiers were used to barcode this TCRbeta library. TCRdb reprocessed the PCR reads with MiXCR, giving one entry per CDR3 protein. The data show nearly 550,000 distinct CDR3 sequences, with about a sixth seen just once and 3% to 4% held by the top ten. The sequenced sample was PBMCs from the stem cell graft donor, obtained from the stem cell graft. These receptors were obtained from a human donor who donated a stem cell graft to a child with acute lymphoblastic leukemia.

The chain has TRBV5-1 and TRBJ2-7; D gene ambiguous. The CDR3 sequence is 13 residues long. The V gene lost 7 bases and the J gene lost 1 base, with 12 bases spanning the gap. The germline V gene has CDR1 SGHRS and CDR2 YFSETQ. The CDR3 loop is CASHAGGSYEQYF. CDR3 sequence (DNA): TGCGCCAGCCACGCAGGCGGTTCCTACGAGCAGTACTTC.

This clonotype was observed a few times. J is TRBJ1-1 and V is TRBV25-1; a weak D match, TRBD1 (5 bases). The V gene's germline CDR1 is MGHDK and CDR2 SYGVNS. This CDR3 spans 15 amino acids. Trimming pared 1 base from V and 5 bases from J, leaving 14 bases between. DNA of the CDR3: TGTGCCAGCAGTGAATCTCAGGGAGCAAGGACTGAAGCTTTCTTT. Protein product: CASSESQGARTEAFF.

This clonotype was observed a few times. The rearrangement joins TRBV4-2 to TRBJ2-3, with 12 positions matching TRBD2. Germline V gene sequence: CDR1 LGHNA, CDR2 YNFKEQ. V shed 0 bases, J shed 6 bases, and the junction held 4 bases outside the gene matches. The CDR3 is made up of 16 amino acids. CDR3 bases: TGTGCCAGCAGCCAAGATAGGCTAGCGGGAGGGGATACGCAGTATTTT. It yields the protein CASSQDRLAGGDTQYF.

This clonotype has more than one count but fewer than ten. This chain connects TRBV12-3 or TRBV12-4 to TRBJ2-5; 7 bases map to TRBD1. V dropped 6 bases and J dropped 0; count of bases not matched to a gene: 10. The CDR3 loop spans 16 amino acids. In nucleotides, the CDR3 is TGTGCCAGCAGGAACAACCGGGACAGTCACCAAGAGACCCAGTACTTC. Translated, it gives CASRNNRDSHQETQYF.

V and J are TRBV7-6 and TRBJ2-7; possible D gene TRBD1, 6 bases. In germline, CDR1 is SGHVS, CDR2 FNYEAQ. CDR3 length: 14 amino acids. V lost 5 bases and J lost 0, with 11 bases in between. The CDR3 protein is CASSQRDTSYEQYF. Written as DNA, the CDR3 is TGTGCCAGCAGCCAGAGGGACACCTCCTACGAGCAGTACTTC.

This clonotype was seen a handful of times. V usage is TRBV29-1 and J usage is TRBJ2-5, with D uncertain. V shed 4 bases and J shed 2 bases, with 11 bases lying between them. In germline, CDR1 is SQVTM, CDR2 ANQGSEA. The CDR3 is 13 amino acids. CDR3 amino acids: CSVGYSLQETQYF. In DNA form, the CDR3 reads TGCAGCGTTGGCTACAGTTTACAAGAGACCCAGTACTTC.